This T cell receptor beta chain was found in a study of cytomegalovirus exposure and HLA in healthy donors. On the study more broadly: Of 300 to 500 genotyped donors, around 84% clustered with self-reported Caucasian donors.

Whole-study results and caveats: Accurate prediction of HLA-A and HLA-B alleles (for most subjects) was reportedly achieved from TCR beta sequences. Presence/absence analysis assumed near-uniform sequencing depth across donors.

Both 60 Vbeta primers and 13 Jbeta primers went into the PCR. The data were produced by immunoSEQ multiplex PCR, yet TCRdb's version contains in-frame clones alone and is incomplete. Among roughly 200,000 clones, more than 65% were seen once, and the ten largest hold 0.6% to 0.65%. Germline V gene lookup returns CDR1 GTSNPN and CDR2 SVGIG (reference sequence). V was shortened by 3 bases and J by 3 bases, with 5 bases between the two germline ends. The CDR3 has 11 residues. For this clone: Its target is unknown.

The chain has TRBV30 and TRBJ1-1; D gene ambiguous. This sequence originates from a man aged 18 to 30 in good health and CMV-seronegative. Sequencing was carried out using PBMCs. CDR3 in amino acids: CAWSGDTEAFF. The DNA for the CDR3 is TGTGCCTGGAGCGGAGACACTGAAGCTTTCTTT.